This TCR beta chain was identified during a study of blood T cells in healthy people across ages. The second PCR ran about 6 to 12 cycles with a sample-barcoded 5' primer and J-beta primers. TCRdb re-called the 5' RACE reads through MiXCR, storing one row per CDR3 protein. In the table there are 790,000 or so distinct CDR3 sequences, more than 35% of which are singletons. Regarding the study as a whole: There were more naive CD4+ cells and higher diversity in long-lived donors than in aged donors. For the donors, CMV status was unknown and possibly confounded expanded clonotype changes. TCR beta diversity tracked closely with naive T cell percentage.

CDR3 length: 15 amino acids. Isolated per sample were at least 6 million PBMCs. As for this clonotype: The target antigen is unknown.

Sequencing was done on a sample of blood. The V gene is TRBV21-1, the J gene TRBJ2-7. TRBV21-1 is tagged as a pseudogene. The sequence came from a man older than 75 in good health. CDR3 region: CASSTTLIANYEQYF. As DNA, the CDR3 is TGTGCCAGCAGCACCACCTTGATTGCAAACTACGAGCAGTACTTC.